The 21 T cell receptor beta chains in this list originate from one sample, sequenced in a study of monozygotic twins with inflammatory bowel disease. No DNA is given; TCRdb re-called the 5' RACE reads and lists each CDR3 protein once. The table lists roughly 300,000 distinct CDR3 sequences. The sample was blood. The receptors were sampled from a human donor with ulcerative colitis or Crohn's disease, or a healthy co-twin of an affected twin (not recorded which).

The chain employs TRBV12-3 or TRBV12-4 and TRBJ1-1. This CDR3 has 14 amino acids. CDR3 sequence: CASSPGPRWTEAFF.

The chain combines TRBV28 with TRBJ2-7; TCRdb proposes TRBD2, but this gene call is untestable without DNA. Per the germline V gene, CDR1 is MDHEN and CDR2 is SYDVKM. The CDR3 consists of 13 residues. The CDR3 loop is CASISGGDYEQYF.

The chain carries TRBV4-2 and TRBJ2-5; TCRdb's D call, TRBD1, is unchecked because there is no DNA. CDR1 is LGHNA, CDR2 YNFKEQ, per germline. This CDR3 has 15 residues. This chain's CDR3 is CASSQETGEVETQYF.

The CDR3 spells CASSLPDKRSGNTIYF. The chain employs TRBV7-9 and TRBJ1-3. The length of the CDR3 is 16 residues. Germline lookup yields CDR1 SEHNR and CDR2 FQNEAQ (reference sequence).

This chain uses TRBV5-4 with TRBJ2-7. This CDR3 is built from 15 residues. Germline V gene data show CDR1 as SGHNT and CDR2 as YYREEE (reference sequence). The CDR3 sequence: CASSLDAGSSYEQYF.

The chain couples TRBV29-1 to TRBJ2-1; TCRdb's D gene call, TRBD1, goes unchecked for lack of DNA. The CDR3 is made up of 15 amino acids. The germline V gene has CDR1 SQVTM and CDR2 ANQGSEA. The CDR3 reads CSVDLGQGRRNEQFF.

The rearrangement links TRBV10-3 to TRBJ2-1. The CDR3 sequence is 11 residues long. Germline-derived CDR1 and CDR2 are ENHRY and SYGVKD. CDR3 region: CAIRGYNEQFF.

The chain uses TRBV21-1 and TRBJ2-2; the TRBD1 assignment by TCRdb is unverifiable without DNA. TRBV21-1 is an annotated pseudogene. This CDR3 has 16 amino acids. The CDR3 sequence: CASSKGTLTGSGELFF.

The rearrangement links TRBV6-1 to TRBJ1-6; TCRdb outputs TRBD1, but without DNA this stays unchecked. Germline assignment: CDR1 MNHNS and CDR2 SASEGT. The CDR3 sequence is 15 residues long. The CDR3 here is CASTYATGINSPLHF.

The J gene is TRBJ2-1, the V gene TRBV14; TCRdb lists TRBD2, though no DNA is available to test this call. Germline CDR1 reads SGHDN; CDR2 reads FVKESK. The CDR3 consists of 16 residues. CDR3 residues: CASSPLAGVGYNEQFF.

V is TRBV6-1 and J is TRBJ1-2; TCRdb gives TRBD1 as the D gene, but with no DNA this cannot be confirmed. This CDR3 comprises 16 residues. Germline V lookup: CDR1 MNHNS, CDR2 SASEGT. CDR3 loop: CASRIPDRGLNYGYTF.

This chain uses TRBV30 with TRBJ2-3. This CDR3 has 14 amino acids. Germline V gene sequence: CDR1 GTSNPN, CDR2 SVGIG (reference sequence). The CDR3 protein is CAWSVLRLGDTQYF.

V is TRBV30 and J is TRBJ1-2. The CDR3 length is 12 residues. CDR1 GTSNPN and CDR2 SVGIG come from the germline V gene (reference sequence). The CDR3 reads CAWSVMGFGYTF.

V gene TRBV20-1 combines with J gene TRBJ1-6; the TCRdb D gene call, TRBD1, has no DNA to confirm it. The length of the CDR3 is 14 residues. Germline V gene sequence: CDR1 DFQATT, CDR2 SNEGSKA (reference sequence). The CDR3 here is CSARRQDNNSPLHF.

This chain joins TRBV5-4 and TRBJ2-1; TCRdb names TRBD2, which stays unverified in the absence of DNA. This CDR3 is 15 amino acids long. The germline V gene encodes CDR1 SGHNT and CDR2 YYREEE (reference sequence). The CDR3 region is CASSAPGQANNEQFF. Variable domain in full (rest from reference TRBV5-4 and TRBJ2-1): ETGVTQSPTHLIKTRGQQVTLRCSSQSGHNTVSWYQQALGQGPQFIFQYYREEENGRGNFPPRFSGLQFPNYSSELNVNALELDDSALYLCASSAPGQANNEQFFGPGTRLTVL.

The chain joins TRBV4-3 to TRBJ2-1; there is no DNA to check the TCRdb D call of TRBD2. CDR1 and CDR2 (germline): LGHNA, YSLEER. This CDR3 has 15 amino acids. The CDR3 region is CASSQGLAGYNEQFF.

CDR3 in amino acids: CAISESGLATSYNEQFF. The chain has TRBV10-3 and TRBJ2-1; checking the TCRdb D call of TRBD2 is not possible without DNA. Germline values: CDR1 ENHRY, CDR2 SYGVKD. This CDR3 is 17 amino acids long.

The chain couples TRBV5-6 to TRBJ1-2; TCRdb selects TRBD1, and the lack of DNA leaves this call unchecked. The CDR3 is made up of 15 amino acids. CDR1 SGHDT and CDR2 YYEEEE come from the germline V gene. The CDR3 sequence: CASSLDTGVFYGYTF.

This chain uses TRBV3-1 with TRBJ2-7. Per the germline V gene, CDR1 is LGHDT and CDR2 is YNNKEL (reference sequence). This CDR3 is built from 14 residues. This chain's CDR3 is CASSQGLEPYEQYF.

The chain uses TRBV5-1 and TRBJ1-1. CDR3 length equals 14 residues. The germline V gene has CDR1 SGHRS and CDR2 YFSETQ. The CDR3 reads CASSLRVWRTEAFF.

The CDR3 here is CSAPKGQETQYF. The chain combines TRBV20-1 with TRBJ2-5. Germline V lookup: CDR1 DFQATT, CDR2 SNEGSKA (reference sequence). The CDR3 contains 12 residues.